This passage covers 6 T cell receptor beta chains from one sample sequenced in a study of T cell responses to AZD1222 COVID-19 vaccine. The assay was immunoSEQ multiplex PCR, and TCRdb's table has in-frame clones only and misses some. The sample lists about 160,000 clones, roughly 90% occurring once. Sample: peripheral blood, taken 28 days after the second AZD1222 dose. The receptors stem from an adult who received the AZD1222 COVID-19 vaccine.

This sequence joins TRBV2 and TRBJ2-1; TRBD1 matches 7 bases. Germline CDR1 SNHLY, CDR2 FYNNEI. The CDR3 is 15 amino acids. With 4 bases clipped from V and 0 bases from J, the junction kept 3 bases outside the gene matches. As DNA, the CDR3 is TGTGCCAGCAGTGGAGGGGGCAGCTCCTACAATGAGCAGTTCTTC. It codes for CASSGGGSSYNEQFF.

This clone was counted a single time. This rearrangement joins TRBV9 to TRBJ1-4; unclear D gene. This CDR3 spans 14 amino acids. Per germline, CDR1 SGDLS and CDR2 YYNGEE. Between the trimmed V and J ends, which lost 0 bases and 7 bases, there was a span of 10 bases. The DNA for the CDR3 is TGTGCCAGCAGCGTAGGGGCTAGTCCTGAAAAACTGTTTTTT. Translated: CASSVGASPEKLFF.

The chain joins TRBV19 to TRBJ1-3; D perhaps matches TRBD1 (5 bases). V lost 3 bases, J lost 2 bases, and 17 bases lay in between. The CDR3 runs to 17 residues. Germline CDR1 reads LNHDA; CDR2 reads SQIVND (reference sequence). DNA of the CDR3: TGTGCCAGTAGTATCGGGAGCGGGGCCAAAGCTGGAAACACCATATATTTT. This encodes CASSIGSGAKAGNTIYF.

The chain couples TRBV5-6 to TRBJ1-2, with 7 bases fitting TRBD1. The CDR3 length is 15 residues. The J segment lost 8 bases and the V segment lost 0 bases, leaving 10 bases of the junction unmatched. The germline V gene encodes CDR1 SGHDT and CDR2 YYEEEE. The CDR3 DNA follows: TGTGCCAGCAGCTTGGCTGACAGGGAGGCTTCGGGCTACACCTTC. Amino acids: CASSLADREASGYTF.

The gene calls are TRBV11-2 and TRBJ2-2; 12 bases agree with TRBD1. The CDR3 contains 16 residues. Germline V gene sequence: CDR1 SGHAT, CDR2 FQNNGV. V shed 5 bases and J 6 bases; nucleotides not matched to a gene: 7. The CDR3 bases are TGTGCCAGCAGCCGACTGGGACAGGGGGCCGCCGGGGAGCTGTTTTTT. This codes for CASSRLGQGAAGELFF.

The rearrangement uses TRBV7-2 and TRBJ2-3; D might be TRBD2 (7 bases). The germline V and J ends were trimmed by 4 bases and 5 bases, with 22 bases remaining between them. Germline CDR1 reads SGHTA; CDR2 reads FQGNSA. The CDR3 runs 17 residues. CDR3 amino acids: CASSSPLGGGRGDTQYF. CDR3 bases: TGTGCCAGCAGCTCCCCGCTTGGGGGGGGCCGCGGAGATACGCAGTATTTT. The whole variable domain, filled in from reference TRBV7-2 and TRBJ2-3, reads GAGVSQSPSNKVTEKGKDVELRCDPISGHTALYWYRQSLGQGLEFLIYFQGNSAPDKSGLPSDRFSAERTGGSVSTLTIQRTQQEDSAVYLCASSSPLGGGRGDTQYFGPGTRLTVL.